The 8 T cell receptor beta chains below all came from one sample that was sequenced in a study of chemoradiotherapy in HPV16-positive cancers. Sequencing used immunoSEQ multiplex PCR; TCRdb keeps in-frame clones, though not all of them. Of over 7,000 clones in the sample, 80% are singletons; the top ten hold roughly 2%. Sampling was carried out from a patient who underwent chemoradiotherapy. The receptors here all came from a human donor with HPV-associated anogenital cancer.

This clone has more than one count but fewer than ten. The V gene is TRBV9, the J gene TRBJ2-3; a weak D match, TRBD2 (6 bases). With 0 bases removed from V and 1 base from J, the gap between germline ends came to 12 bases. In germline, CDR1 is SGDLS, CDR2 YYNGEE. This CDR3 spans 16 amino acids. In DNA, the CDR3 is TGTGCCAGCAGCGTAGTCGGGGGACGCGGCACAGATACGCAGTATTTT. Translation gives CASSVVGGRGTDTQYF.

The CDR3 coding sequence is TGTGCCAGCAGCCCTAGACTAGCGGCTACCCAAGAGACCCAGTACTTC. It codes for CASSPRLAATQETQYF. The chain uses TRBV7-8 and TRBJ2-5, with 9 bases fitting TRBD2. The CDR3 extends over 16 amino acids. Germline loops: CDR1 SGHVS, CDR2 FQNEAQ. The V gene end was trimmed by 5 bases and the J gene end by 1 base; junction bases not matched to a gene: 8.

The rearrangement links TRBV7-2 to TRBJ2-1; 7 positions agree with TRBD2. Germline V gene sequence: CDR1 SGHTA, CDR2 FQGNSA. With 3 bases clipped from V and 4 bases from J, the junction kept 3 bases outside the gene matches. The CDR3 totals 14 residues. The CDR3 sequence is CASSLGGGYNEQFF. In DNA, the CDR3 is TGTGCCAGCAGCTTGGGCGGGGGTTACAATGAGCAGTTCTTC.

This clone was seen more than once but under ten times. Other DNA sequences from this sample encode an identical CDR3 as well. This sequence joins TRBV27 and TRBJ1-1, with 7 bases that match TRBD1. With V trimmed by 3 bases and J by 5 bases, 3 bases remained unmatched. CDR3 length: 13 amino acids. CDR1 MNHEY and CDR2 SMNVEV come from the germline V gene (reference sequence). CDR3 sequence reads: CASSLGQLTEAFF. CDR3 DNA sequence: TGTGCCAGCAGTTTGGGACAGTTGACTGAAGCTTTCTTT.

This clone was counted only a few times. This chain connects TRBV7-6 to TRBJ2-3; the match to TRBD2 covers 8 bases. CDR3 length: 14 amino acids. The germline V gene has CDR1 SGHVS and CDR2 FNYEAQ. Trimming cost V 4 bases and J 5 bases; bases outside gene matches: 5. Written as DNA, the CDR3 is TGTGCCAGCAGCTCCGGGGGGGCGGGAGATACGCAGTATTTT. Amino acids: CASSSGGAGDTQYF.

This chain uses TRBV4-2 with TRBJ2-1, with D possibly called TRBD1 or TRBD2 (5 bases each). The germline V and J ends were trimmed by 6 bases and 3 bases, with 15 bases remaining between them. The CDR3 consists of 15 residues. Germline CDR1 LGHNA, CDR2 YNFKEQ. DNA for the CDR3: TGTGCCAGCAGGTCCGGGACCGCTCGCTACAATGAGCAGTTCTTC. Residues: CASRSGTARYNEQFF.

The chain carries TRBV11-1 and TRBJ1-1; D call uncertain. Germline CDR1 SGHAT, CDR2 FQDESV (reference sequence). This CDR3 contains 14 residues. V shed 0 bases and J shed 2 bases, with 7 bases lying between them. The CDR3 bases are TGTGCCAGCAGCTTAGCTGCACCAAACACTGAAGCTTTCTTT. Residues: CASSLAAPNTEAFF.

J is TRBJ2-6 and V is TRBV27, with 8 positions matching TRBD1. The CDR3 is made up of 17 amino acids. CDR1 and CDR2 from the germline V gene are MNHEY and SMNVEV (reference sequence). The J segment lost 1 base and the V segment lost 6 bases, leaving 8 bases of the junction unmatched. The CDR3 bases are TGTGCCAGCAGCTTCGGACAGGGAGGTTCTGGGGCCAACGTCCTGACTTTC. This translates into CASSFGQGGSGANVLTF.